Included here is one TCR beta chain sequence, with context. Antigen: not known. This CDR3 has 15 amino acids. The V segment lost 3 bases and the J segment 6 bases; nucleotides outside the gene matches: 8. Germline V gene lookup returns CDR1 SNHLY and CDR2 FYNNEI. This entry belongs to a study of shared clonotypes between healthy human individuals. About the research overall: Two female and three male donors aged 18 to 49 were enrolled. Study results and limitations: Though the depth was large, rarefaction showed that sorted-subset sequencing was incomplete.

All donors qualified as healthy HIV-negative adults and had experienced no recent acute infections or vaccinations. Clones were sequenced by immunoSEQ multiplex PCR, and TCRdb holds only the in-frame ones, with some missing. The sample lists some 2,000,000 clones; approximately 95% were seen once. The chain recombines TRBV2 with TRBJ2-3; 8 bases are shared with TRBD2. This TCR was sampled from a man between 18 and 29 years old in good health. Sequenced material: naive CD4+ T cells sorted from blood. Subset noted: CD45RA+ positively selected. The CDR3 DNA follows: TGTGCCAGCAGTGACTCAGCGCGGGAGGTTGATACGCAGTATTTT. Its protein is CASSDSAREVDTQYF.